Described below is a single TCR beta chain sequence and its context. This entry is derived from a study of blood T cells in healthy people across ages. Germline CDR1 MDHEN, CDR2 SYDVKM. The CDR3 contains 15 residues. Then a second PCR, running about 6 to 12 cycles, was carried out with a sample-barcoded 5' primer and a J-beta primer mix. Every cDNA molecule carried a tag from a template-switch adaptor bearing 12 random nucleotides. Each CDR3 protein is one row after TCRdb ran MiXCR on the 5' RACE reads. Among fewer than 1,200,000 distinct CDR3 sequences listed, approximately 26% were seen once. These same records also appear under a second study, on T cells of mothers and their children. That work contributes: cDNA was synthesized from all extracted RNA at around 1.6 ug per reaction. The second PCR used the M1S primer, and this primer added sample barcodes and 2-4 random nucleotides.

Sequencing was done on a sample of blood. The sequence was collected from a girl aged 2 to 10 in good health. The chain carries TRBV28 and TRBJ2-1; the D gene is possibly TRBD2 (5 bases). The last part of the DNA fits TRBJ2-5 better; the J call may be wrong. The CDR3: CASSSPQRLQETQYF. CDR3 bases: TGTGCCAGCAGTTCCCCCCAGCGGCTACAAGAGACCCAGTACTTC.